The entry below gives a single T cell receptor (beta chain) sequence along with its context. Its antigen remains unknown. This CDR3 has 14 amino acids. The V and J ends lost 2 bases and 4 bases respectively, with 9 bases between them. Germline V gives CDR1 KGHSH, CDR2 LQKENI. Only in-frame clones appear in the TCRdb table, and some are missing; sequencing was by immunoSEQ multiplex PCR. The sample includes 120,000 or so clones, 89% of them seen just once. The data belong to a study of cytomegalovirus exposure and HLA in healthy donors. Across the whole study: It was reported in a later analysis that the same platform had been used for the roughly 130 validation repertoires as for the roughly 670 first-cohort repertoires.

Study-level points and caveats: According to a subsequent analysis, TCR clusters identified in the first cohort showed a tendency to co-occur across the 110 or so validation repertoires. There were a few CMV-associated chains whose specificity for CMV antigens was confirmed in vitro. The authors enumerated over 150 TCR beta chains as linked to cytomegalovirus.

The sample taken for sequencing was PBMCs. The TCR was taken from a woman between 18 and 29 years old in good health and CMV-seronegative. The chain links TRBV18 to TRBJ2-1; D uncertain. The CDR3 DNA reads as TGTGCCAGCTCACCAACTCTGACTTACAATGAGCAGTTCTTC. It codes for CASSPTLTYNEQFF.